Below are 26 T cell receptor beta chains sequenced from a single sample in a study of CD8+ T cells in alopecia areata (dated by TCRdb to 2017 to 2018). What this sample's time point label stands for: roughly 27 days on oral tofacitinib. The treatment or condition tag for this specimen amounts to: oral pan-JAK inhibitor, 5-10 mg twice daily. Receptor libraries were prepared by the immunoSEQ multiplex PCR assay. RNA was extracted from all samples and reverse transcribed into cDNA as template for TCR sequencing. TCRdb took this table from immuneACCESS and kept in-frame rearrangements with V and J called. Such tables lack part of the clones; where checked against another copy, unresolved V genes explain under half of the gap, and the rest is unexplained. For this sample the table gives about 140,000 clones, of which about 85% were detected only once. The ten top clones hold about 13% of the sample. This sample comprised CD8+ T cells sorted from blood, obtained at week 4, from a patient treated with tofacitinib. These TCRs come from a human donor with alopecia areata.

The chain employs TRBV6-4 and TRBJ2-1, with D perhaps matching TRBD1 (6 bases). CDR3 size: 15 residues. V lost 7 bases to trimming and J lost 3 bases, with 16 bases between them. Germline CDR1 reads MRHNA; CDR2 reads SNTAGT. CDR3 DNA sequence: TGTGCCAGCAACCAGGGGTGGGTCGACTACAATGAGCAGTTCTTC. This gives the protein CASNQGWVDYNEQFF.

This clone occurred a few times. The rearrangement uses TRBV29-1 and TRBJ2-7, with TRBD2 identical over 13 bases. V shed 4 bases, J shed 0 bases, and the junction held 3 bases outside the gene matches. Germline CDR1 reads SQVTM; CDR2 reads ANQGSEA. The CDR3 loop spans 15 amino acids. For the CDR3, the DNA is TGCAGCGTTGGACTAGCGGGGGGCCTCTCCTACGAGCAGTACTTC. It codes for CSVGLAGGLSYEQYF.

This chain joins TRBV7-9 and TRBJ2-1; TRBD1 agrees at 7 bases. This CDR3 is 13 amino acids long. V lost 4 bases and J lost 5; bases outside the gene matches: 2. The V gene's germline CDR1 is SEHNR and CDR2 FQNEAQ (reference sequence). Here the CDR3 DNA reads TGTGCCAGCAGCTCTACAGGGGACAATGAGCAGTTCTTC. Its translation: CASSSTGDNEQFF.

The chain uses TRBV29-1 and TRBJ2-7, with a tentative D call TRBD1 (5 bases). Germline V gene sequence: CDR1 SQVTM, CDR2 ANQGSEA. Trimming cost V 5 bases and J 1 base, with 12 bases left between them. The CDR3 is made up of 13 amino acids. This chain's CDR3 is CSVRQPDSYEQYF. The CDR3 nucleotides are TGCAGCGTTAGACAGCCGGATTCCTACGAGCAGTACTTC.

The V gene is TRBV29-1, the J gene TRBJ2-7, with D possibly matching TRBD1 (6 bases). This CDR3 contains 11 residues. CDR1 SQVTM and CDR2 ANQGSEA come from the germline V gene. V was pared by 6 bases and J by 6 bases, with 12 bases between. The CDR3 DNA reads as TGCAGCGTCGGGGACATGGTCGAGCAGTACTTC. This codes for CSVGDMVEQYF.

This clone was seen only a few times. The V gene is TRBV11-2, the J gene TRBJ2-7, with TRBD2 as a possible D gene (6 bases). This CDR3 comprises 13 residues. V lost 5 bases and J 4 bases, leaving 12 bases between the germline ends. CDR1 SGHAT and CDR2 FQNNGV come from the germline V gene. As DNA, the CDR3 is TGTGCCAGCAGCGCCGGACTACCTTACGAGCAGTACTTC. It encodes CASSAGLPYEQYF.

CDR3 nucleotide sequence: TGTGCCTGGAGTGCCGGGACTAGCGGGAGGGAAGGTAACGGGGAGCTGTTTTTT. Translation gives CAWSAGTSGREGNGELFF. The chain couples TRBV30 to TRBJ2-2; 16 bases align to TRBD2. In germline, CDR1 is GTSNPN, CDR2 SVGIG (reference sequence). The CDR3 covers 18 residues. V was pared by 1 base and J by 7 bases, with 9 bases of the junction left unmatched.

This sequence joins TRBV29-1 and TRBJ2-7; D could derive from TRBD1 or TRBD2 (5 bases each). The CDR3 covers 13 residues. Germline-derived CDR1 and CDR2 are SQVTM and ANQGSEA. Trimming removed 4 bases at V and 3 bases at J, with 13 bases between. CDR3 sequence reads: CSVVGQGDYEQYF. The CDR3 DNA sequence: TGCAGCGTTGTAGGTCAGGGAGACTACGAGCAGTACTTC.

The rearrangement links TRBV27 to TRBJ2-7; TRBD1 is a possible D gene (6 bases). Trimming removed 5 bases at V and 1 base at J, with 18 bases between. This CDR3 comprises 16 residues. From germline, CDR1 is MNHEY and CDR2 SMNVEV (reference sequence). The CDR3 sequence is CASSPMDSPGSYEQYF. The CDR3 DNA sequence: TGTGCCAGCAGTCCCATGGACAGCCCTGGGTCCTACGAGCAGTACTTC.

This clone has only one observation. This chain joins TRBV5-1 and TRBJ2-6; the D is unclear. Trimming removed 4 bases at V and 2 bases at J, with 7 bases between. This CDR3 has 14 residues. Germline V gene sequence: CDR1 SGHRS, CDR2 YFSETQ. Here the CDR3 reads CASSPPAGANVLTF. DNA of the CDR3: TGCGCCAGCAGCCCCCCCGCTGGGGCCAACGTCCTGACTTTC. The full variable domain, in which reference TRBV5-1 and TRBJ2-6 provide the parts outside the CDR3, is KAGVTQTPRYLIKTRGQQVTLSCSPISGHRSVSWYQQTPGQGLQFLFEYFSETQRNKGNFPGRFSGRQFSNSRSEMNVSTLELGDSALYLCASSPPAGANVLTFGAGSRLTVL.

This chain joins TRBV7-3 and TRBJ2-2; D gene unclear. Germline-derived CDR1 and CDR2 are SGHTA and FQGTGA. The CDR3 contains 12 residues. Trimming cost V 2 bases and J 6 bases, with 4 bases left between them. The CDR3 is CASSLGAGELFF. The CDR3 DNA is TGTGCCAGCAGCTTAGGGGCCGGGGAGCTGTTTTTT.

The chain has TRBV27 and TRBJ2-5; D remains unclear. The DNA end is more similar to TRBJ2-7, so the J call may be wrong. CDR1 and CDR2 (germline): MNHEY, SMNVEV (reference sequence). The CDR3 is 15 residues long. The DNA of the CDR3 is TGTGCCAGCAGTTTAAGTCCGGTTTCGACCTACGAGCAGTACTTC. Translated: CASSLSPVSTYEQYF.

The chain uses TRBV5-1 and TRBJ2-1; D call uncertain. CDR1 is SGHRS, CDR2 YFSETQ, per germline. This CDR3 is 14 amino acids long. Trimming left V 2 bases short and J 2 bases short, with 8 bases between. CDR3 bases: TGCGCCAGCAGCTTAGGCGGACCCTACAATGAGCAGTTCTTC. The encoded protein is CASSLGGPYNEQFF. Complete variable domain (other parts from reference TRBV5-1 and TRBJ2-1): KAGVTQTPRYLIKTRGQQVTLSCSPISGHRSVSWYQQTPGQGLQFLFEYFSETQRNKGNFPGRFSGRQFSNSRSEMNVSTLELGDSALYLCASSLGGPYNEQFFGPGTRLTVL.

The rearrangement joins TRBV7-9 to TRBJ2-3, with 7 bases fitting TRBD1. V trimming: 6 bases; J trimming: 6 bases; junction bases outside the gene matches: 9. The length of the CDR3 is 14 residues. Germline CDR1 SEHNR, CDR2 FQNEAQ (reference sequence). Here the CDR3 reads CASSFLLGGDTQYF. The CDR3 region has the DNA TGTGCCAGCAGTTTCCTCCTAGGGGGCGATACGCAGTATTTT. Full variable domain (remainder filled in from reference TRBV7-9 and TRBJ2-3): DTGVSQNPRHKITKRGQNVTFRCDPISEHNRLYWYRQTLGQGPEFLTYFQNEAQLEKSRLLSDRFSAERPKGSFSTLEIQRTEQGDSAMYLCASSFLLGGDTQYFGPGTRLTVL.

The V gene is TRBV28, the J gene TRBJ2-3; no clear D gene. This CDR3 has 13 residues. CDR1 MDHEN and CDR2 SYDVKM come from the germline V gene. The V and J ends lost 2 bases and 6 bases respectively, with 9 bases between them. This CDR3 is CASSLTTRDTQYF. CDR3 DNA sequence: TGTGCCAGCAGTTTAACAACCCGGGATACGCAGTATTTT.

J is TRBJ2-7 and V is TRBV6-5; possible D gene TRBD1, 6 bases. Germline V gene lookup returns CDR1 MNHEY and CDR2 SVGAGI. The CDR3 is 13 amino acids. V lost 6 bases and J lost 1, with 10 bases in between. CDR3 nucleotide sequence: TGTGCCAGCAGGCTCAGGGGATCCTACGAGCAGTACTTC. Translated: CASRLRGSYEQYF.

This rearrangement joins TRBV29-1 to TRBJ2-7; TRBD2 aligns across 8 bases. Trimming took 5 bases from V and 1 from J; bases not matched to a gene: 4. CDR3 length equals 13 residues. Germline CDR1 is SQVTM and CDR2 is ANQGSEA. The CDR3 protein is CSVSSGSSYEQYF. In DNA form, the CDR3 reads TGCAGCGTTTCGAGCGGGAGTTCCTACGAGCAGTACTTC.

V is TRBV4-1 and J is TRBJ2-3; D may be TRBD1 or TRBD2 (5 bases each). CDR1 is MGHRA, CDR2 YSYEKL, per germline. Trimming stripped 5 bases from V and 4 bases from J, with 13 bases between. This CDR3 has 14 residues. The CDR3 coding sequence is TGCGCCAGCAGCAAGGGACCCGGCGCAGATACGCAGTATTTT. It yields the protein CASSKGPGADTQYF.

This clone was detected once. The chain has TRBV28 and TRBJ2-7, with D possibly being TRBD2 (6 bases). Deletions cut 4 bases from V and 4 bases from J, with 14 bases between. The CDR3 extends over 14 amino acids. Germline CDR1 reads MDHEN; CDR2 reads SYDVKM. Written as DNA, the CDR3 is TGTGCCAGCAGTTCCCCTCACGGGAGTTACGAGCAGTACTTC. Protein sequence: CASSSPHGSYEQYF.

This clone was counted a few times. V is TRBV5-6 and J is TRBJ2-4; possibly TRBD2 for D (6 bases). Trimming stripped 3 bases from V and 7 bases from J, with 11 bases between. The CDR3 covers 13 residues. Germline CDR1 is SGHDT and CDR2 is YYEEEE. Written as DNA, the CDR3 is TGTGCCAGCAGCTCCGGACTATCTAACATTCAGTACTTC. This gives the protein CASSSGLSNIQYF.

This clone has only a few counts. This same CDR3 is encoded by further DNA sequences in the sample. The chain's CDR3 is CASSLGQSYEQYF. The CDR3 nucleotides read TGTGCCAGCAGTTTGGGCCAGTCCTACGAGCAGTACTTC. The chain uses TRBV27 and TRBJ2-7; the D is unclear. V was cut by 3 bases and J by 1 base, with 7 bases left in between. The length of the CDR3 is 13 residues. Germline V gives CDR1 MNHEY, CDR2 SMNVEV (reference sequence).

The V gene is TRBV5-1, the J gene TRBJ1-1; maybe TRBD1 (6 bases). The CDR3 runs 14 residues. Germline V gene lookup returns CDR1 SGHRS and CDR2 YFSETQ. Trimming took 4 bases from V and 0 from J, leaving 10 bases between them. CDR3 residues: CASSVTGMNTEAFF. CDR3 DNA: TGCGCCAGCAGCGTGACAGGAATGAACACTGAAGCTTTCTTT.

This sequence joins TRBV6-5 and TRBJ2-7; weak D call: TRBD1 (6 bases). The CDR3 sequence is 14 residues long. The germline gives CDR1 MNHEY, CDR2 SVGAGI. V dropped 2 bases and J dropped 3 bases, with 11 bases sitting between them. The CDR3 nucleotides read TGTGCCAGCAGTTACCTCGGACAGTTCTACGAGCAGTACTTC. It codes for CASSYLGQFYEQYF.

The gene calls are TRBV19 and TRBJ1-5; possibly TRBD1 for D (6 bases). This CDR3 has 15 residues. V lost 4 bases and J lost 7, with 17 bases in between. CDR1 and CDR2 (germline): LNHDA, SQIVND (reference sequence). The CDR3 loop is CASSKGTGSWQPQHF. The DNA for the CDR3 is TGTGCCAGTAGTAAGGGAACAGGGTCTTGGCAGCCCCAGCATTTT. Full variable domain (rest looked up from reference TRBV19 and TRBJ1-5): DGGITQSPKYLFRKEGQNVTLSCEQNLNHDAMYWYRQDPGQGLRLIYYSQIVNDFQKGDIAEGYSVSREKKESFPLTVTSAQKNPTAFYLCASSKGTGSWQPQHFGDGTRLSIL.

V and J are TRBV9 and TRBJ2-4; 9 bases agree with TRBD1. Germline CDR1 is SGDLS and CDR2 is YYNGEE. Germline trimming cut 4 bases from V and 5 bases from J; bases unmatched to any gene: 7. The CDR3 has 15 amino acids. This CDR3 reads CASSLDRGLENIQYF. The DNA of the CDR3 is TGTGCCAGCAGCCTAGACAGGGGGTTGGAAAACATTCAGTACTTC.

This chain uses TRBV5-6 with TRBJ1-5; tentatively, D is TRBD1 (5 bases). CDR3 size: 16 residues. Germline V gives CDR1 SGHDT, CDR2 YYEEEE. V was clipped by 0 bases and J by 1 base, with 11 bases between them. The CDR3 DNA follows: TGTGCCAGCAGCTTGGTGAGGGGCGGGAGCAATCAGCCCCAGCATTTT. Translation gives CASSLVRGGSNQPQHF. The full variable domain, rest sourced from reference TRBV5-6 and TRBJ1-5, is DAGVTQSPTHLIKTRGQQVTLRCSPKSGHDTVSWYQQALGQGPQFIFQYYEEEERQRGNFPDRFSGHQFPNYSSELNVNALLLGDSALYLCASSLVRGGSNQPQHFGDGTRLSIL.